Listed here are 30 T cell receptor beta chains from one sample, sequenced in a study of blood T cell repertoires in COVID-19. TCRdb's copy holds only in-frame clones and misses some; the assay was immunoSEQ multiplex PCR. The data show 150,000 to 170,000 clones, around 85% seen once. The sample taken for sequencing was peripheral blood. Receptor source: a man in his 60s with COVID-19, enrolled during active disease.

The gene calls are TRBV7-8 and TRBJ1-2; 7 bases agree with TRBD1. The CDR3 consists of 15 residues. Germline assignment: CDR1 SGHVS and CDR2 FQNEAQ. Trimming cost V 2 bases and J 4 bases; bases outside gene matches: 7. CDR3 coding DNA: TGTGCCAGCAGCTTACAGGGGGGTTTTTTCTATGGCTACACCTTC. Its protein product is CASSLQGGFFYGYTF.

This chain joins TRBV5-1 and TRBJ2-5, with 10 bases lining up with TRBD2. This CDR3 contains 16 residues. Looked up from germline, CDR1 is SGHRS and CDR2 is YFSETQ. With 0 bases clipped from V and 2 bases from J, the junction kept 4 bases outside the gene matches. The CDR3 is CASSLVPSGSQETQYF. The CDR3 bases are TGCGCCAGCAGCTTGGTTCCTAGCGGGAGTCAAGAGACCCAGTACTTC.

This sequence joins TRBV27 and TRBJ2-7; 8 bases line up with TRBD1. This CDR3 region has 15 residues. The V gene's germline CDR1 is MNHEY and CDR2 SMNVEV (reference sequence). Trimming at V came to 6 bases and at J to 6 bases, leaving 13 bases not matched to a gene. CDR3 sequence (DNA): TGTGCCAGCAGCCCAATCGCCCAGGGGGCGCCCGAGCAGTACTTC. Amino acids: CASSPIAQGAPEQYF.

The chain carries TRBV30 and TRBJ1-1, with TRBD1 as a possible D gene (6 bases). This CDR3 is 12 amino acids long. From germline, CDR1 is GTSNPN and CDR2 SVGIG (reference sequence). Trimming took off 6 bases at V and 3 bases at J, with 11 bases between the two ends. CDR3 protein: CACRGRYTEAFF. The CDR3 DNA follows: TGTGCCTGCAGGGGTCGGTACACTGAAGCTTTCTTT. Looking up the rest from reference TRBV30 and TRBJ1-1 gives the full variable domain: SQTIHQWPATLVQPVGSPLSLECTVEGTSNPNLYWYRQAAGRGLQLLFYSVGIGQISSEVPQNLSASRPQDRQFILSSKKLLLSDSGFYLCACRGRYTEAFFGQGTRLTVV.

The chain has TRBV6-5 and TRBJ1-2, with a weak D call TRBD1 (5 bases). CDR3 length: 14 amino acids. From germline, CDR1 is MNHEY and CDR2 SVGAGI. V was shortened by 0 bases and J by 8 bases, with 13 bases between the two germline ends. CDR3 region: CASSYSAGAGGYTF. The CDR3, as DNA: TGTGCCAGCAGTTACTCGGCTGGGGCCGGCGGCTACACCTTC.

This clone appeared once. J is TRBJ2-5 and V is TRBV24-1; TRBD1 aligns across 11 bases. In germline, CDR1 is KGHDR, CDR2 SFDVKD. Unmatched junction bases numbered 3, after V lost 6 bases and J lost 1 base. The CDR3 loop spans 15 amino acids. Here the CDR3 DNA reads TGTGCCACCAGTTGGACAGGGGGCACCCAAGAGACCCAGTACTTC. Translating gives CATSWTGGTQETQYF.

This chain uses TRBV12-3 or TRBV12-4 with TRBJ1-5; no clear D gene. The V end lost 0 bases, the J end lost 7 bases, and 7 bases lay between the germline ends. This CDR3 spans 13 amino acids. Here the CDR3 DNA reads TGTGCCAGCAGTTTAGCGGCCCCCCAGCCCCAGCATTTT. As protein: CASSLAAPQPQHF.

The gene calls are TRBV6-5 and TRBJ1-1; a weak D match, TRBD1 (5 bases). Trimming took off 7 bases at V and 1 base at J, with 13 bases between the two ends. CDR1 MNHEY and CDR2 SVGAGI come from the germline V gene. CDR3 size: 14 residues. CDR3 loop: CASTWGGRNTEAFF. The CDR3 region has the DNA TGTGCCAGCACTTGGGGGGGGAGGAACACTGAAGCTTTCTTT.

This clone has only one observation. This CDR3 reads CASSPPGRASGANVLTF. CDR3 sequence (DNA): TGTGCCAGTAGCCCCCCGGGCAGGGCCTCTGGGGCCAACGTCCTGACTTTC. V and J are TRBV19 and TRBJ2-6; the D gene is possibly TRBD1 (5 bases). The CDR3 contains 17 residues. Trimming stripped 6 bases from V and 0 bases from J, with 15 bases between. CDR1 and CDR2 (germline): LNHDA, SQIVND (reference sequence).

This sequence joins TRBV7-8 and TRBJ1-2; possibly TRBD1 for D (6 bases). This CDR3 contains 15 residues. Germline CDR1 and CDR2: SGHVS and FQNEAQ. V lost 5 bases to trimming and J lost 0 bases, with 13 bases between them. CDR3 nucleotide sequence: TGTGCCAGCAGCCTACGGACAGTAGCTAACTATGGCTACACCTTC. This gives the protein CASSLRTVANYGYTF. The full variable domain, in which reference TRBV7-8 and TRBJ1-2 provide the parts outside the CDR3, is GAGVSQSPRYKVAKRGQDVALRCDPISGHVSLFWYQQALGQGPEFLTYFQNEAQLDKSGLPSDRFFAERPEGSVSTLKIQRTQQEDSAVYLCASSLRTVANYGYTFGSGTRLTVV.

V is TRBV5-4 and J is TRBJ1-5; weak D call: TRBD1 (5 bases). The germline CDR1 and CDR2 sequences are SGHNT and YYREEE (reference sequence). V was trimmed by 4 bases and J by 2 bases, leaving 16 bases between them. The CDR3 extends over 16 amino acids. CDR3 nucleotide sequence: TGTGCCAGCAGCCTCGGAGGGGCTGGTGGCAATCAGCCCCAGCATTTT. Translation gives CASSLGGAGGNQPQHF.

This clone was counted between two and nine times. This chain links TRBV11-2 with TRBJ1-6; D not certain. The V gene lost 0 bases and the J gene lost 2 bases, with 5 bases spanning the gap. This CDR3 spans 15 amino acids. CDR1 SGHAT and CDR2 FQNNGV come from the germline V gene. The CDR3 is CASSLERTYNSPLHF. Here the CDR3 DNA reads TGTGCCAGCAGCTTAGAGCGTACCTATAATTCACCCCTCCACTTT.

The rearrangement joins TRBV2 to TRBJ1-6; D is unclear. The CDR3 has 15 residues. V shed 2 bases and J shed 0 bases, with 5 bases lying between them. Germline values: CDR1 SNHLY, CDR2 FYNNEI. The CDR3, as DNA: TGTGCCAGCAGTGAATTGAGCTCCTATAATTCACCCCTCCACTTT. It specifies CASSELSSYNSPLHF.

The chain joins TRBV7-9 to TRBJ1-2; D is undetermined. The CDR3 length is 13 residues. V was shortened by 4 bases and J by 2 bases, with 8 bases between the two germline ends. Germline CDR1 reads SEHNR; CDR2 reads FQNEAQ (reference sequence). CDR3 sequence: CASSSYMNYGYTF. CDR3 DNA sequence: TGTGCCAGCAGCTCTTACATGAACTATGGCTACACCTTC.

The J gene is TRBJ2-3, the V gene TRBV7-3; D is uncertain. In germline, CDR1 is SGHTA, CDR2 FQGTGA. This CDR3 is built from 13 residues. V lost 6 bases to trimming and J lost 1 base, with 8 bases between them. This CDR3 reads CASRRGGTDTQYF. The CDR3 DNA is TGTGCCAGCAGACGCGGAGGCACAGATACGCAGTATTTT.

The gene calls are TRBV10-3 and TRBJ1-1; 9 nucleotides line up with TRBD1. The germline V gene has CDR1 ENHRY and CDR2 SYGVKD. With 2 bases clipped from V and 3 bases from J, the junction kept 1 base outside the gene matches. The CDR3 length is 14 residues. The CDR3 sequence: CAISERQGDTEAFF. The DNA of the CDR3 is TGTGCCATCAGTGAGCGACAGGGGGACACTGAAGCTTTCTTT.

The chain employs TRBV7-8 and TRBJ1-4, with D uncertain. Germline V gives CDR1 SGHVS, CDR2 FQNEAQ. V lost 4 bases, J lost 5 bases, and 17 bases lay in between. The CDR3 has 16 amino acids. The CDR3 spells CASSSPGFRVNEKLFF. The CDR3 nucleotides read TGTGCCAGCAGCTCCCCCGGGTTCAGAGTAAATGAAAAACTGTTTTTT.

This chain joins TRBV18 and TRBJ1-1; D unclear. V was cut by 1 base and J by 9 bases, with 15 bases left in between. The germline CDR1 and CDR2 sequences are KGHSH and LQKENI. The CDR3 loop spans 14 amino acids. The DNA for the CDR3 is TGTGCCAGCTCACCACGTAACAGCATAATTCAAGCTTTCTTT. Protein sequence: CASSPRNSIIQAFF.

The chain uses TRBV18 and TRBJ2-3; the D gene is possibly TRBD1 (6 bases). This CDR3 has 16 amino acids. CDR1 is KGHSH, CDR2 LQKENI, per germline. V gave up 3 bases and J gave up 0 bases, with 13 bases separating them. CDR3 nucleotide sequence: TGTGCCAGCTCACCTGGACAGCGCCTCAGCACAGATACGCAGTATTTT. Its protein product is CASSPGQRLSTDTQYF.

The rearrangement joins TRBV7-2 to TRBJ1-1; no clear D gene. Germline CDR1 SGHTA, CDR2 FQGNSA. The CDR3 runs to 12 residues. Trimming removed 5 bases at V and 6 bases at J, with 10 bases between. Written as DNA, the CDR3 is TGTGCCAGCAGCCTCTTCAGTTCTGAAGCTTTCTTT. Translation: CASSLFSSEAFF.

The chain carries TRBV28 and TRBJ1-1; TRBD1 matches at 7 bases. CDR3 size: 16 residues. The J segment lost 3 bases and the V segment lost 5 bases, leaving 12 bases of the junction unmatched. Per germline, CDR1 MDHEN and CDR2 SYDVKM. The CDR3 DNA sequence: TGTGCCAGCAGTCTCGAGGGACAGCGGGGGGACACTGAAGCTTTCTTT. This translates into CASSLEGQRGDTEAFF. The variable domain in full, with the rest retrieved from reference TRBV28 and TRBJ1-1, is DVKVTQSSRYLVKRTGEKVFLECVQDMDHENMFWYRQDPGLGLRLIYFSYDVKMKEKGDIPEGYSVSREKKERFSLILESASTNQTSMYLCASSLEGQRGDTEAFFGQGTRLTVV.

The chain links TRBV6-5 to TRBJ1-1, with D possibly TRBD1 on 6 matching bases. This CDR3 region has 13 residues. CDR1 and CDR2 (germline): MNHEY, SVGAGI. The V gene lost 7 bases and the J gene lost 1 base, with 10 bases spanning the gap. The CDR3 DNA reads as TGTGCCAGCAACGACAGGTCGAACACTGAAGCTTTCTTT. Amino acids: CASNDRSNTEAFF.

V usage is TRBV25-1 and J usage is TRBJ2-1; 11 bases are shared with TRBD2. This CDR3 spans 16 amino acids. The V gene end was trimmed by 6 bases and the J gene end by 3 bases; junction bases not matched to a gene: 7. Germline-derived CDR1 and CDR2 are MGHDK and SYGVNS. The CDR3 DNA reads TGTGCCAGCAGCCCTGGGACTAGCGGAATCTACAATGAGCAGTTCTTC. It codes for CASSPGTSGIYNEQFF.

This clone was counted once. The V call is TRBV27, the J call TRBJ1-1; D call uncertain. The CDR3 is 14 amino acids. CDR1 is MNHEY and CDR2 is SMNVEV in the germline V gene (reference sequence). V shed 6 bases and J shed 0 bases, with 11 bases lying between them. The CDR3 reads CASRDYTVNTEAFF. The CDR3 DNA reads TGTGCCAGCAGGGATTATACAGTGAACACTGAAGCTTTCTTT.

The gene calls are TRBV3-1 (or the pseudogene TRBV3-2) and TRBJ1-1; D possibly corresponds to TRBD1 (5 bases). The V and J ends lost 6 bases and 5 bases respectively, with 13 bases between them. The CDR3 is made up of 13 amino acids. Germline values: CDR1 LGHDT, CDR2 YNNKEL (reference sequence). The chain's CDR3 is CASRRDSGTEAFF. CDR3 sequence (DNA): TGTGCCAGCAGGCGAGACAGCGGGACTGAAGCTTTCTTT.

This clone was seen only a few times. This sequence joins TRBV2 and TRBJ1-1; D is perhaps TRBD1 (5 bases). CDR3 length: 14 residues. Germline V gene lookup returns CDR1 SNHLY and CDR2 FYNNEI. Trimming stripped 7 bases from V and 1 base from J, with 13 bases between. The CDR3 loop reads CASIPGRANTEAFF. The DNA for the CDR3 is TGTGCCAGCATCCCAGGGAGGGCGAACACTGAAGCTTTCTTT. The whole variable domain, filled in from reference TRBV2 and TRBJ1-1, reads EPEVTQTPSHQVTQMGQEVILRCVPISNHLYFYWYRQILGQKVEFLVSFYNNEISEKSEIFDDQFSVERPDGSNFTLKIRSTKLEDSAMYFCASIPGRANTEAFFGQGTRLTVV.

This clone was seen only once. The CDR3 coding sequence is TGTGCCAGCAGTCCGACTAGCGGGGTTACAGATACGCAGTATTTT. This codes for CASSPTSGVTDTQYF. The J gene is TRBJ2-3, the V gene TRBV6-4; 11 positions match TRBD2. V was pared by 5 bases and J by 3 bases, with 4 bases of the junction left unmatched. The CDR3 is 15 residues long. In germline, CDR1 is MRHNA, CDR2 SNTAGT.

A word on this clone: At one end, the junction sequence differs from germline, possibly due to a read error. The V and J genes are TRBV29-1 and TRBJ2-5, with D unresolved. The CDR3 loop spans 12 amino acids. CDR1 is SQVTM, CDR2 ANQGSEA, per germline. In DNA form, the CDR3 reads TGCAGCGTTGAAGAACAGAGAGAGACCCGGTACTTC. Translated, it gives CSVEEQRETRYF.

The chain employs TRBV14 and TRBJ2-7; 10 nucleotides line up with TRBD2. The V and J ends lost 8 bases and 4 bases, in that order; junction bases with no gene match: 8. CDR1 is SGHDN and CDR2 is FVKESK in the germline V gene. This CDR3 is 14 amino acids long. The CDR3 DNA reads as TGTGCCAGCCGACCTAGCGGGAGTTTGTACGAGCAGTACTTC. Translated: CASRPSGSLYEQYF.

V is TRBV10-3 and J is TRBJ1-2; D uncertain. Germline V CDR1 and CDR2: ENHRY, SYGVKD. Deletions cut 4 bases from V and 4 bases from J, with 19 bases between. This CDR3 region has 16 residues. The CDR3 DNA reads as TGTGCCATCAGTGGAGCGGGCAACCCTTATGGCTATGGCTACACCTTC. Its translation is CAISGAGNPYGYGYTF.